This T cell receptor (beta chain) was profiled in a study of T-cell memory formation after mild COVID-19. As for the study in general: Largely, TCR clusters stayed within a single donor.

Turning to this clonotype: No antigen is known for it.

TCRdb analysed the 5' RACE reads with MiXCR anew, one entry per CDR3 protein. The sample lists approximately 500,000 distinct CDR3 sequences, about 23% seen once, with 9.5% to 15% in the top ten. Overall study findings and caveats: Clones that got smaller from day 15 to 85 had even CD4/CD8, while clones growing later tipped toward CD4+. Still unconfirmed is whether the second-wave clones peaking on day 37 recognized SARS-CoV-2.

Trimming removed 0 bases from V and 7 bases from J; junction bases left unmatched: 9. CDR3 length equals 16 residues. Germline assignment: CDR1 SGHRS and CDR2 YFSETQ. The chain carries TRBV5-1 and TRBJ1-1, with TRBD1 identical over 10 bases. Specimen: PBMCs or a T cell subset sorted from them (not recorded which). The sequence was obtained from an adult woman who had mild COVID-19 (a few samples of this study predate the infection). Cell type and time point are not known. CDR3 DNA sequence: TGCGCCAGCAGCTTGGGACAGGGGGCGAGTATAGGTGAAGCTTTCTTT. Translated, it gives CASSLGQGASIGEAFF.